One sample yielded the 18 T cell receptor beta chains listed below, sequenced in a study of cytomegalovirus exposure and HLA in healthy donors. The PCR ran on 60 Vbeta and 13 Jbeta primers. Produced via immunoSEQ multiplex PCR; TCRdb's table is partial and in-frame only. This table has roughly 150,000 clones, over 70% appearing once. The sequenced sample consisted of PBMCs. These receptors came from a boy aged 2 to 10 in good health and CMV-seronegative.

The sample holds one count of this clone. The gene calls are TRBV7-2 and TRBJ2-5, with D perhaps matching TRBD2 (7 bases). Germline-derived CDR1 and CDR2 are SGHTA and FQGNSA. The CDR3 totals 14 residues. Trimming removed 1 base from V and 7 bases from J, with 13 bases in between. The CDR3 nucleotides read TGTGCCAGCAGCTTAGACGGGGGGCAGGGGACCCAGTACTTC. It codes for CASSLDGGQGTQYF. Full variable domain (missing parts from reference TRBV7-2 and TRBJ2-5): GAGVSQSPSNKVTEKGKDVELRCDPISGHTALYWYRQSLGQGLEFLIYFQGNSAPDKSGLPSDRFSAERTGGSVSTLTIQRTQQEDSAVYLCASSLDGGQGTQYFGPGTRLLVL.

The chain is built from TRBV5-1 and TRBJ2-1; 7 bases match TRBD2. In germline, CDR1 is SGHRS, CDR2 YFSETQ. Trimming cost V 1 base and J 4 bases; bases outside gene matches: 5. This CDR3 contains 15 residues. The CDR3 reads CASSLFGEGYNEQFF. Written as DNA, the CDR3 is TGCGCCAGCAGCTTGTTTGGGGAGGGATACAATGAGCAGTTCTTC.

In its sample, this clone was seen once. The genes are TRBV27 and TRBJ1-1; 8 positions agree with TRBD1. After removal of 2 bases from V and 8 bases from J, the junction contained 4 bases not matched to a gene. The CDR3 has 13 residues. Germline lookup yields CDR1 MNHEY and CDR2 SMNVEV (reference sequence). CDR3 amino acids: CASSLGQGPEAFF. The CDR3 DNA reads TGTGCCAGCAGTTTAGGACAGGGCCCAGAAGCTTTCTTT.

This clone was seen a handful of times. The rearrangement uses TRBV5-6 and TRBJ2-7, with a weak D call TRBD1 (6 bases). Germline CDR1 SGHDT, CDR2 YYEEEE. There are 15 residues in the CDR3. Trimming pared 5 bases from V and 1 base from J, leaving 16 bases between. The CDR3 nucleotides are TGTGCCAGCAGGCACCACAGGGTCGGGTCCTACGAGCAGTACTTC. It yields the protein CASRHHRVGSYEQYF.

This rearrangement joins TRBV30 to TRBJ2-5; tentatively, D is TRBD2 (5 bases). The CDR3 extends over 12 amino acids. The germline V gene encodes CDR1 GTSNPN and CDR2 SVGIG (reference sequence). Trimming removed 8 bases at V and 5 bases at J, with 15 bases between. Written as DNA, the CDR3 is TGTGCCGGAGGCGGGCAGGATGAGACCCAGTACTTC. Residues: CAGGGQDETQYF.

The chain uses TRBV9 and TRBJ2-7; 11 bases are a match to TRBD2. Germline lookup yields CDR1 SGDLS and CDR2 YYNGEE. V trimming: 0 bases; J trimming: 0 bases; junction bases outside the gene matches: 11. This CDR3 is 19 amino acids long. The CDR3: CASSVVLAGASRSSYEQYV. CDR3 nucleotides: TGTGCCAGCAGCGTAGTACTAGCGGGGGCCTCTCGGAGCTCCTACGAGCAGTACGTC.

This chain connects TRBV10-3 to TRBJ2-2, with 12 bases that match TRBD1. Trimming at V came to 11 bases and at J to 3 bases, leaving 10 bases not matched to a gene. CDR3 length equals 16 residues. Germline lookup yields CDR1 ENHRY and CDR2 SYGVKD. CDR3 sequence reads: CAVRDRGLEDTGELFF. The CDR3 DNA follows: TGTGCCGTCCGGGACAGGGGGCTAGAAGACACCGGGGAGCTGTTTTTT.

The chain recombines TRBV7-3 with TRBJ2-1; TRBD2 matches 11 bases. Germline V gene sequence: CDR1 SGHTA, CDR2 FQGTGA. With V trimmed by 5 bases and J by 3 bases, 3 bases remained unmatched. The length of the CDR3 is 15 residues. The CDR3 region has the DNA TGTGCCAGCAGCACGACTAGCGGGAACTACAATGAGCAGTTCTTC. Translation: CASSTTSGNYNEQFF.

V is TRBV11-2 and J is TRBJ2-3; D possibly corresponds to TRBD2 (6 bases). Looked up from germline, CDR1 is SGHAT and CDR2 is FQNNGV. The V and J ends lost 3 bases and 6 bases respectively, with 13 bases between them. CDR3 length: 14 amino acids. The CDR3 loop is CASSFGRGSDTQYF. In DNA, the CDR3 is TGTGCCAGCAGCTTTGGGCGGGGTAGTGATACGCAGTATTTT.

The chain combines TRBV29-1 with TRBJ2-1, with D tentatively TRBD2 (7 bases). The V gene lost 3 bases and the J gene lost 7 bases, with 13 bases spanning the gap. Germline CDR1 and CDR2: SQVTM and ANQGSEA. The CDR3 is 13 residues long. The CDR3 DNA sequence: TGCAGCGTTGAGGGGGGGCTGTGGAATGAGCAGTTCTTC. Protein product: CSVEGGLWNEQFF.

The V call is TRBV18, the J call TRBJ2-2, with 8 bases aligning to TRBD2. Germline CDR1 reads KGHSH; CDR2 reads LQKENI. The length of the CDR3 is 15 residues. V trimming: 5 bases; J trimming: 5 bases; junction bases outside the gene matches: 7. Written as DNA, the CDR3 is TGTGCCAGCTCAGCATCGGGAGGGCCGACCGGGGAGCTGTTTTTT. This codes for CASSASGGPTGELFF.

This clone occurred once. Mismatch with germline at one junction end may stem from a read error. The chain recombines TRBV19 with TRBJ2-2; a possible D gene is TRBD2 (5 bases). The CDR3 covers 13 residues. Looked up from germline, CDR1 is LNHDA and CDR2 is SQIVND (reference sequence). CDR3 amino acids: CASSTLGSGELFF. CDR3 sequence (DNA): TGTGCCAGTAGTACTTTAGGGTCCGGGGAACTGTTTTTT.

A few counts support this clone. V and J are TRBV11-2 and TRBJ2-7; possible D gene TRBD1, 5 bases. V lost 5 bases and J 3 bases, leaving 17 bases between the germline ends. The CDR3 length is 15 residues. Germline loops: CDR1 SGHAT, CDR2 FQNNGV. The DNA of the CDR3 is TGTGCCAGCAGCCCCCTCCGACGGACAAGCTACGAGCAGTACTTC. It translates to CASSPLRRTSYEQYF.

The chain has TRBV10-3 and TRBJ1-3, with TRBD1 as a possible D gene (6 bases). This CDR3 region has 14 residues. Trimming cost V 4 bases and J 8 bases, with 15 bases left between them. Germline CDR1 and CDR2: ENHRY and SYGVKD. CDR3 residues: CAISGKQGRDTIYF. DNA of the CDR3: TGTGCCATCAGTGGGAAACAGGGTAGGGACACCATATATTTT.

The chain links TRBV11-2 to TRBJ2-1; D unclear. The CDR3 is made up of 15 amino acids. With 5 bases removed from V and 8 bases from J, the gap between germline ends came to 19 bases. CDR1 is SGHAT, CDR2 FQNNGV, per germline. CDR3 loop: CASSPRPKIQHEQFF. In DNA, the CDR3 is TGTGCCAGCAGCCCACGTCCGAAAATACAGCATGAGCAGTTCTTC. Filled out from reference TRBV11-2 and TRBJ2-1, the complete variable domain reads EAGVAQSPRYKIIEKRQSVAFWCNPISGHATLYWYQQILGQGPKLLIQFQNNGVVDDSQLPKDRFSAERLKGVDSTLKIQPAKLEDSAVYLCASSPRPKIQHEQFFGPGTRLTVL.

V gene TRBV6-6 combines with J gene TRBJ2-1; D is uncertain. The ends were cut back, 6 bases at V and 4 bases at J, with 19 bases in the middle. This CDR3 comprises 16 residues. Germline loops: CDR1 MNHNY, CDR2 SVGAGI (reference sequence). The chain's CDR3 is CASRYPSGQSYNEQFF. The CDR3 DNA reads as TGTGCCAGCAGATACCCATCTGGGCAGAGTTACAATGAGCAGTTCTTC.

This clone was recorded a few times. A read error may account for a junction end that differs from germline. The gene calls are TRBV19 and TRBJ2-2; 9 nucleotides align to TRBD2. The germline V gene encodes CDR1 LNHDA and CDR2 SQIVND (reference sequence). CDR3 length: 14 amino acids. In DNA, the CDR3 is TGTGCCAGTACTATAGCGGGAGCCACCGGGGAGCTGTTTTTT. Translated: CASTIAGATGELFF.

The CDR3 here is CASSGPGQGIREQFF. The CDR3 DNA is TGTGCCAGTAGTGGACCGGGACAGGGGATTCGGGAGCAGTTCTTC. The chain couples TRBV19 to TRBJ2-1; 10 bases match TRBD1. This CDR3 region has 15 residues. CDR1 is LNHDA, CDR2 SQIVND, per germline (reference sequence). After removal of 5 bases from V and 10 bases from J, the junction contained 11 bases not matched to a gene.